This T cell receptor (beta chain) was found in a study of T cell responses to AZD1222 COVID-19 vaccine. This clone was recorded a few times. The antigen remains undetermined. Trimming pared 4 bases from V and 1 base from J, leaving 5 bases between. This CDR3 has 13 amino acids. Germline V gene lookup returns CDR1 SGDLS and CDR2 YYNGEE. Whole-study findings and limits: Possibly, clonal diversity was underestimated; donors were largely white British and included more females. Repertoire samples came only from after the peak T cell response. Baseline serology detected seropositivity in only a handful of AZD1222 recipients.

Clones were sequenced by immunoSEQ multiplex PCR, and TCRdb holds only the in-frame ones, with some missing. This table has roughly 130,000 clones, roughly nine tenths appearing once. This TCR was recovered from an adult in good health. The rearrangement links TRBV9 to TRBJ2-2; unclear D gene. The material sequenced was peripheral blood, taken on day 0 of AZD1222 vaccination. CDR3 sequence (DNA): TGTGCCAGCAGCTCTAGGAACACCGGGGAGCTGTTTTTT. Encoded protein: CASSSRNTGELFF.